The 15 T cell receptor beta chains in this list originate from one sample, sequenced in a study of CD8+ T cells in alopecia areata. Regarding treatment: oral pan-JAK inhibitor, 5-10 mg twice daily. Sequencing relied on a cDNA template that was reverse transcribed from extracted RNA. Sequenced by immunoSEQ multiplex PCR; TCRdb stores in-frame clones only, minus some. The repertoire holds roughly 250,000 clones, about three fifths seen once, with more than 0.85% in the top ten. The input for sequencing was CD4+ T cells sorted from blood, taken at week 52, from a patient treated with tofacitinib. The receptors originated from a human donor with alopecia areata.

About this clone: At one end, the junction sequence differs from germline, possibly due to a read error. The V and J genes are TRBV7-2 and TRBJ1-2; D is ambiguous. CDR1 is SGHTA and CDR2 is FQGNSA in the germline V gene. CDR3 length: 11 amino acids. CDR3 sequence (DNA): TGTGCCAGCAGCTTCCTAGGCCAGACCTCCTTC. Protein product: CASSFLGQTSF.

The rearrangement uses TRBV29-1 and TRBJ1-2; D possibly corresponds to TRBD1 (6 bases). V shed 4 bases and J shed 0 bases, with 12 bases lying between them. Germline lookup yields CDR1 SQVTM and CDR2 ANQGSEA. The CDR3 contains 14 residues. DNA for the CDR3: TGCAGCGTTGTACGGGGGCGAGCTAACTATGGCTACACCTTC. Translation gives CSVVRGRANYGYTF. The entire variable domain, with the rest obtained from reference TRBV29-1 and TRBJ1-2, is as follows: SAVISQKPSRDICQRGTSLTIQCQVDSQVTMMFWYRQQPGQSLTLIATANQGSEATYESGFVIDKFPISRPNLTFSTLTVSNMSPEDSSIYLCSVVRGRANYGYTFGSGTRLTVV.

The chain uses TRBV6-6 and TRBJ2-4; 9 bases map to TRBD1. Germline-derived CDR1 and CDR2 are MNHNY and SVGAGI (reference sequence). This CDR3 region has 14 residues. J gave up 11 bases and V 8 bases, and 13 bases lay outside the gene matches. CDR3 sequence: CASRLPGQGIVQYF. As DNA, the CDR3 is TGTGCCAGCCGACTACCGGGACAGGGTATAGTTCAGTACTTC.

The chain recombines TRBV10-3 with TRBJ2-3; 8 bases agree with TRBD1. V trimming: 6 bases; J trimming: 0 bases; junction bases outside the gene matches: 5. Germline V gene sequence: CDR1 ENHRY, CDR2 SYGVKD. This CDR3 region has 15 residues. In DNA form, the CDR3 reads TGTGCCATCAGGCAGGGGGCGACTAGCACAGATACGCAGTATTTT. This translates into CAIRQGATSTDTQYF.

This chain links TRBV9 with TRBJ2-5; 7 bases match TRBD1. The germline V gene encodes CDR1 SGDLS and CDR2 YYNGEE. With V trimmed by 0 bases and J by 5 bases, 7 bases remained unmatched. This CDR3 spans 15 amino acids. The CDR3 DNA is TGTGCCAGCAGCGTAGATACGACAGGGCTGGAGACCCAGTACTTC. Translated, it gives CASSVDTTGLETQYF.

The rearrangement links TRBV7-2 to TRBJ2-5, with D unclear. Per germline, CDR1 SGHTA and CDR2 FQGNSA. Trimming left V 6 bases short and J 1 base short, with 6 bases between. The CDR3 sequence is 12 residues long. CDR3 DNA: TGTGCCAGCAGGTGGGGCCAAGAGACCCAGTACTTC. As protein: CASRWGQETQYF.

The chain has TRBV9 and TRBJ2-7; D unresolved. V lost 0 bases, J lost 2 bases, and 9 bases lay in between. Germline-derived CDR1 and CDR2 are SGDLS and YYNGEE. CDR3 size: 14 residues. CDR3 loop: CASSVGTAPYEQYF. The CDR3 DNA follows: TGTGCCAGCAGCGTAGGCACAGCACCCTACGAGCAGTACTTC.

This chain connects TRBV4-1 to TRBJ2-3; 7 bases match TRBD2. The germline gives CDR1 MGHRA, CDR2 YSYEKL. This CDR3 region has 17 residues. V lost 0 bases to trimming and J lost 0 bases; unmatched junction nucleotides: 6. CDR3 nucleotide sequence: TGCGCCAGCAGCCAAGAGGGGGGGACCCATAGCACAGATACGCAGTATTTT. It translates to CASSQEGGTHSTDTQYF.

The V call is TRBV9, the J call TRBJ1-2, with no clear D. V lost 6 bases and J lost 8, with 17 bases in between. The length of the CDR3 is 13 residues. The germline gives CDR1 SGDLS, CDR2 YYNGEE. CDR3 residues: CASTRTGVSGYTF. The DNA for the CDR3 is TGTGCCAGCACCAGGACGGGCGTGTCGGGCTACACCTTC.

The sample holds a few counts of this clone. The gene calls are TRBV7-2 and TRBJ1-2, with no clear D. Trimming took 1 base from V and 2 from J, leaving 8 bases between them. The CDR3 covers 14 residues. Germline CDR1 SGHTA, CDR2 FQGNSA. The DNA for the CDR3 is TGTGCCAGCAGCTTAGTAAAGGAGAACTATGGCTACACCTTC. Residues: CASSLVKENYGYTF.

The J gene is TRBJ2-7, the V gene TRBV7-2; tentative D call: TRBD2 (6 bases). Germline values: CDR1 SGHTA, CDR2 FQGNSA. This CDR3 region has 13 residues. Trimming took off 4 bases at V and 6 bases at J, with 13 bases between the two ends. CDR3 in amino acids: CASSSDRGGEQYF. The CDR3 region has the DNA TGTGCCAGCAGCTCAGACCGGGGAGGCGAGCAGTACTTC.

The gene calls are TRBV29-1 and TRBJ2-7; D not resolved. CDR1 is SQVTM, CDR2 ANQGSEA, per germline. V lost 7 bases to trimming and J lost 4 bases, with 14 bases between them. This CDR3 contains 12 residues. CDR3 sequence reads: CSAQLISYEQYF. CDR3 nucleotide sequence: TGCAGCGCGCAACTAATATCGTACGAGCAGTACTTC.

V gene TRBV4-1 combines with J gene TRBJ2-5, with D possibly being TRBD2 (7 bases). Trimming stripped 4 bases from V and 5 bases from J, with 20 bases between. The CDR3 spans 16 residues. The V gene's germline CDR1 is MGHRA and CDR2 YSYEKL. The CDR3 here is CASSLGGLADLETQYF. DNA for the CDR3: TGCGCCAGCAGCCTTGGGGGGCTAGCGGATTTGGAGACCCAGTACTTC.

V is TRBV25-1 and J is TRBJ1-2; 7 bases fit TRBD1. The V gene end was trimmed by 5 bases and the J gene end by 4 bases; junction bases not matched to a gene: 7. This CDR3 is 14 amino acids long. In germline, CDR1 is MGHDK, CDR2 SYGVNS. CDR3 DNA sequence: TGTGCCAGCAGTCCTACAGGGGTGGTCTATGGCTACACCTTC. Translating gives CASSPTGVVYGYTF.

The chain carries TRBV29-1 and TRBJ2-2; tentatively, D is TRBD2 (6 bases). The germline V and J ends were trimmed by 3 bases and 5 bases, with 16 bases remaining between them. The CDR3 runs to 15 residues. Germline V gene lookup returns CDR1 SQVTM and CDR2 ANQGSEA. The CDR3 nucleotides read TGCAGCGTTGAGGTTCTTGGGGGGAAAACCGGGGAGCTGTTTTTT. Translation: CSVEVLGGKTGELFF.